These 19 T cell receptor beta chains originate from one sample sequenced in a study of pediatric ulcerative colitis. The rectum was sampled with one to two pinch biopsies at colonoscopy. The assay was immunoSEQ multiplex PCR, and TCRdb's table has in-frame clones only and misses some. This sample yields approximately 37,000 clones, of which around 75% are seen a single time; 7.5% to 9% belongs to the top ten. Sequenced sample: gut tissue. These receptors all stem from a boy aged 5-17 years with severe ulcerative colitis.

This clone was counted a few times. This chain connects TRBV6-6 to TRBJ2-7; D is possibly TRBD2 (7 bases). From germline, CDR1 is MNHNY and CDR2 SVGAGI (reference sequence). V was shortened by 6 bases and J by 2 bases, with 14 bases between the two germline ends. The CDR3 is 14 amino acids. The CDR3 sequence is CASSPSGGPYEQYF. CDR3 bases: TGTGCCAGCAGCCCGTCGGGGGGCCCCTACGAGCAGTACTTC.

J is TRBJ1-1 and V is TRBV6-5; weak D call: TRBD1 (5 bases). V lost 5 bases, J lost 4 bases, and 11 bases lay in between. Germline loops: CDR1 MNHEY, CDR2 SVGAGI. The CDR3 has 13 amino acids. CDR3 amino acids: CASSQGRLTEAFF. The CDR3, as DNA: TGTGCCAGCAGTCAGGGACGGCTCACTGAAGCTTTCTTT.

CDR3 in DNA: TGTGCCAGCCTGTTGGGTTCCGGCGCAGTCGGTGAAGCTTTCTTT. Protein: CASLLGSGAVGEAFF. The chain couples TRBV6-5 to TRBJ1-1; no reliable D call. V lost 8 bases and J lost 7, with 23 bases in between. The CDR3 runs to 15 residues. Germline V gives CDR1 MNHEY, CDR2 SVGAGI.

This rearrangement joins TRBV7-9 to TRBJ1-4; D is possibly TRBD1 (5 bases). Germline-derived CDR1 and CDR2 are SEHNR and FQNEAQ (reference sequence). V was cut by 0 bases and J by 7 bases, with 15 bases left in between. The CDR3 sequence is 16 residues long. In nucleotides, the CDR3 is TGTGCCAGCAGCTTAGCTCTGGGGGGTACTGGTGAAAAACTGTTTTTT. This codes for CASSLALGGTGEKLFF.

The genes are TRBV6-1 and TRBJ2-3; D unclear. V was trimmed by 2 bases and J by 2 bases, leaving 5 bases between them. Germline-derived CDR1 and CDR2 are MNHNS and SASEGT. The length of the CDR3 is 13 residues. The CDR3 here is CASSERVTDTQYF. The CDR3, as DNA: TGTGCCAGCAGTGAAAGGGTCACAGATACGCAGTATTTT.

The chain employs TRBV19 and TRBJ2-7; TRBD2 might be the D (6 bases). CDR1 and CDR2 from the germline V gene are LNHDA and SQIVND (reference sequence). The CDR3 runs 14 residues. The ends were cut back, 10 bases at V and 5 bases at J, with 21 bases in the middle. The CDR3 region is CATEDTWGDHEQYF. The CDR3 coding sequence is TGTGCCACCGAAGATACGTGGGGGGACCACGAGCAGTACTTC. Full variable domain (outside the CDR3, taken from reference TRBV19 and TRBJ2-7): DGGITQSPKYLFRKEGQNVTLSCEQNLNHDAMYWYRQDPGQGLRLIYYSQIVNDFQKGDIAEGYSVSREKKESFPLTVTSAQKNPTAFYLCATEDTWGDHEQYFGPGTRLTVT.

The rearrangement joins TRBV5-4 to TRBJ1-5; TRBD1 matches 8 bases. The trim removed 4 bases at V and 4 bases at J, leaving 7 bases unmatched. CDR1 SGHNT and CDR2 YYREEE come from the germline V gene (reference sequence). The CDR3 sequence is 15 residues long. Here the CDR3 reads CASSAGQEMNQPQHF. CDR3 nucleotide sequence: TGTGCCAGCAGCGCGGGACAGGAGATGAATCAGCCCCAGCATTTT.

The sample holds a few counts of this clone. V usage is TRBV19 and J usage is TRBJ1-6; 9 nucleotides agree with TRBD1. The junction had 10 bases not matched to a gene; V was cut back by 6 bases and J by 10 bases. CDR3 length: 15 amino acids. The germline CDR1 and CDR2 sequences are LNHDA and SQIVND (reference sequence). The CDR3 DNA follows: TGTGCCAGTAGGATCCAGACAGGGGGGTACTCACCCCTCCACTTT. Translating gives CASRIQTGGYSPLHF.

This clone was recorded a few times. V usage is TRBV2 and J usage is TRBJ1-1, with D perhaps matching TRBD1 (6 bases). Trimming took 3 bases from V and 0 from J, leaving 11 bases between them. The CDR3 covers 15 residues. Germline values: CDR1 SNHLY, CDR2 FYNNEI. The CDR3 region is CASSDGGTMNTEAFF. For the CDR3, the DNA is TGTGCCAGCAGTGATGGGGGCACCATGAACACTGAAGCTTTCTTT.

This clone was observed once. The V gene is TRBV9, the J gene TRBJ2-5; weak D call: TRBD2 (5 bases). The germline V gene has CDR1 SGDLS and CDR2 YYNGEE. The CDR3 length is 12 residues. V was pared by 2 bases and J by 5 bases, with 7 bases between. The CDR3 loop reads CASSVGGETQYF. The CDR3, as DNA: TGTGCCAGCAGCGTGGGCGGGGAGACCCAGTACTTC.

This chain links TRBV6-5 with TRBJ2-6, with no clear D. The CDR3 is made up of 12 amino acids. V was pared by 7 bases and J by 0 bases, with 1 base between. Germline CDR1 and CDR2: MNHEY and SVGAGI. CDR3 sequence: CASNSGANVLTF. Written as DNA, the CDR3 is TGTGCCAGCAACTCTGGGGCCAACGTCCTGACTTTC.

The V call is TRBV19, the J call TRBJ1-5; D not certain. The CDR3 covers 15 residues. Trimming took 6 bases from V and 2 from J, leaving 14 bases between them. The V gene's germline CDR1 is LNHDA and CDR2 SQIVND (reference sequence). CDR3 sequence: CASSLQNLGNQPQHF. CDR3 in DNA: TGTGCCAGTAGCCTACAGAACCTCGGCAATCAGCCCCAGCATTTT.

The chain has TRBV10-3 and TRBJ2-7, with 7 bases matching TRBD1. The CDR3 is made up of 13 amino acids. Germline V lookup: CDR1 ENHRY, CDR2 SYGVKD. The ends lost 6 bases at V and 5 bases at J; junction bases unmatched: 7. As DNA, the CDR3 is TGTGCCATCAGCGGATCGACAGGGCACGAGCAGTACTTC. This sequence encodes CAISGSTGHEQYF.

The rearrangement links TRBV19 to TRBJ1-2, with a tentative D call TRBD1 (5 bases). This CDR3 region has 16 residues. Trimming removed 6 bases from V and 4 bases from J, with 21 bases in between. Germline values: CDR1 LNHDA, CDR2 SQIVND (reference sequence). CDR3 protein: CASSHRTGPRGYGYTF. CDR3 nucleotide sequence: TGTGCCAGTAGCCATAGGACCGGGCCGAGGGGCTATGGCTACACCTTC.

The chain employs TRBV2 and TRBJ2-5; D is unresolved. There are 13 residues in the CDR3. Between the trimmed V and J ends, which lost 6 bases and 4 bases, there was a span of 12 bases. From germline, CDR1 is SNHLY and CDR2 FYNNEI. CDR3 sequence (DNA): TGTGCCAGCAGGACGGATCTAACAGAGACCCAGTACTTC. Its translation: CASRTDLTETQYF.

The chain uses TRBV19 and TRBJ1-3; the D is unclear. Between the trimmed V and J ends, which lost 3 bases and 4 bases, there was a span of 7 bases. The germline CDR1 and CDR2 sequences are LNHDA and SQIVND (reference sequence). This CDR3 is built from 13 residues. CDR3 residues: CASSIMTGNTIYF. In DNA, the CDR3 is TGTGCCAGTAGTATCATGACAGGAAACACCATATATTTT.

The chain is built from TRBV5-1 and TRBJ2-7, with 8 bases fitting TRBD1. In germline, CDR1 is SGHRS, CDR2 YFSETQ. CDR3 length: 16 amino acids. The junction had 10 bases not matched to a gene; V was cut back by 4 bases and J by 1 base. The CDR3 DNA sequence: TGCGCCAGCAGCCCGTATCCGGGACAGGTATCCTACGAGCAGTACTTC. Translation gives CASSPYPGQVSYEQYF.

V and J are TRBV5-1 and TRBJ1-2; D might be TRBD1 (5 bases). Trimming shortened V by 4 bases and J by 7 bases, and 20 bases separated the two germline ends. The CDR3 extends over 15 amino acids. CDR1 SGHRS and CDR2 YFSETQ come from the germline V gene. The DNA of the CDR3 is TGCGCCAGCAGCCCTGACAGCCGCTGGGTTCCTGGCTACACCTTC. This encodes CASSPDSRWVPGYTF.

This clone was seen a single time. Other DNA sequences within the sample encode an identical CDR3. V is TRBV27 and J is TRBJ2-7; D gene unclear. Germline V lookup: CDR1 MNHEY, CDR2 SMNVEV (reference sequence). The CDR3 runs to 14 residues. Deletions cut 2 bases from V and 0 bases from J, with 8 bases between. In DNA form, the CDR3 reads TGTGCCAGCAGTTTAAGGCAGAGCTCCTACGAGCAGTACTTC. It specifies CASSLRQSSYEQYF.